Given below is one TCR beta chain in context. What antigen it recognizes has not been identified. No per-base quality is available; no much larger clone lies one base away. TCR beta CDR3 regions were amplified from RNA transcripts. For the first round of RT-PCR on the TCR CDR3, the HTBI primer set was used together with the Qiagen OneStep RT-PCR kit. Libraries were constructed in a second round of multiplex PCR, after which size selection and purification were performed. The libraries were sequenced on an Illumina HiSeq2000 using paired-end 100 bp reads. The study's own analysis went as follows. SOAPnuke was used to process the raw data, with reads discarded if the reads contained adapters or uncalled bases, had a mean Phred below 15, or lacked an exact constant-primer or identifier match. COPE v1.2.5 was used to merge high-quality paired reads, and clonotypes were defined as unique nucleotide sequences. MiTCR v1.1 was used to align clonotypes to the IMGT TRBV, TRBD and TRBJ reference segments. The analysis included only V-J combinations with a frequency above 0.0001, which together covered roughly 99% of the repertoires. The TCS score was defined as F50 (clonal expansion) divided by E x V (chaos), with BLOSUM62-based TCRdist calculated between CDR3 peptides within each V-J. Welch's t-statistics and random forest reduced approximately 520 V-J features to 13, which were used in a naive Bayes classifier (R e1071). In TCRdb, the public reads were trimmed at Q25 with fastp and aligned with MiXCR, with productive beta chains retained. Each record represents a unique CDR3 protein, reported with the most common genes and DNA among its rows. In this record, the V and J calls reflect TCRdb's handling and not the investigators' own analysis. This sample holds approximately 400,000 distinct CDR3 sequences; about 14% were observed only once. Clones ranked in the top ten supply around a fifth of the sample.

This sample stems from a study of T cells in Graves' hyperthyroidism and ophthalmopathy (dated by TCRdb to between 2018 and 2021). Turning to the overall study: Peripheral blood samples were taken at initial diagnosis, before any treatment was given. TCR V-J signatures able to tell the groups apart were searched for in a discovery cohort of 100 patients, of whom over 40 had Graves' ophthalmopathy and roughly 57 had stable Graves' hyperthyroidism. Prospective prediction of ophthalmopathy was tested in an independent validation cohort consisting of some 18 hyperthyroidism patients and around 17 patients who later progressed to ophthalmopathy. The 75 to 100 discovery patients were divided at random into training and test sets in a 7:3 ratio. The study also compared thyroid tissue and blood T-cell repertoires from about six Graves' hyperthyroidism patients. After blood sampling, hyperthyroidism patients were treated with methimazole at a starting dose of 30 mg daily, and ophthalmopathy patients were treated with high-dose intravenous methylprednisolone. TCR Vbeta CDR3 sequencing of approximately 140 peripheral blood samples (over 40 ophthalmopathy, 70 to 85 hyperthyroidism and around 17 progressor patients) is reported in the paper.

Ophthalmopathy patients had moderately to severely active disease, with a Clinical Activity Score of 3 or more, a NOSPECS grade of 4 or more, and a disease duration of less than 3 months. The study excluded patients with uncontrolled infections, other autoimmune diseases, pregnancy or lactation. Diagnoses were established on the basis of clinical symptoms, serum thyroxine and TRAb, thyroid ultrasound, and orbital computed tomography. PBMCs were isolated from more than 9 ml of fresh peripheral blood by Ficoll-Paque density gradient centrifugation. Total RNA was extracted using Trizol reagent, and RNA quality was assessed on an Agilent 2100 Bioanalyzer. Overall study results and their limits: During validation, the model predicted progression to ophthalmopathy a median of approximately 6 months ahead of onset, with almost 71% sensitivity and 72% to 85% specificity. Most expanded thyroid clonotypes (frequency above 0.001) were also found in blood, which suggests that blood repertoires may mirror thyroid immune responses. A model built on a 13 V-J signature distinguished ophthalmopathy from stable hyperthyroidism, reaching about 89% sensitivity and 81% to 83% specificity in cross-validation and 80%/75% in testing. No statistical method was used to fix the sample size in advance, and group allocation was not hidden from the investigators.

This sequence originates from a young woman with Graves' ophthalmopathy. Sequenced: blood.

The encoded CDR3 is CASSYPRAGNQPQHF. In nucleotide form, the sequence is TGTGCCAGCAGTTACCCCAGGGCGGGCAATCAGCCCCAGCATTTT. The chain couples TRBV6-5 to TRBJ1-5, and possibly TRBD1, on 5 matching bases. Its CDR3 holds 15 amino acids, cysteine through phenylalanine. The only DNA kept is the CDR3, 45 bases in frame from the first base. CDR1 and CDR2, per the germline V gene, are MNHEY and SVGAGI. The V and J ends are trimmed by 2 bases and 2 bases, leaving 10 bases between them.